The source of this T cell receptor (beta chain) is a study of T cell changes during pregnancy in multiple sclerosis. Assay used: immunoSEQ multiplex PCR; TCRdb lists only in-frame clones, some missing. The table has about 62,000 clones, around 92% seen once. The CDR3 runs to 11 residues. Germline V gives CDR1 LNHNV, CDR2 YYDKDF (reference sequence). The V and J ends lost 5 bases and 7 bases respectively, with 6 bases between them. The chain is built from TRBV15 and TRBJ2-1; no reliable D call. The origin of this receptor is a female donor in good health, enrolled as a control in a pregnancy study. Material: peripheral blood, obtained in the second trimester of pregnancy. The CDR3 sequence: CATSLENEQFF. The CDR3 nucleotides read TGTGCCACCAGCCTGGAGAATGAGCAGTTCTTC. Based on the CDR3 plus reference TRBV15 and TRBJ2-1, the full variable domain is DAMVIQNPRYQVTQFGKPVTLSCSQTLNHNVMYWYQQKSSQAPKLLFHYYDKDFNNEADTPDNFQSRRPNTSFCFLDIRSPGLGDTAMYLCATSLENEQFFGPGTRLTVL.